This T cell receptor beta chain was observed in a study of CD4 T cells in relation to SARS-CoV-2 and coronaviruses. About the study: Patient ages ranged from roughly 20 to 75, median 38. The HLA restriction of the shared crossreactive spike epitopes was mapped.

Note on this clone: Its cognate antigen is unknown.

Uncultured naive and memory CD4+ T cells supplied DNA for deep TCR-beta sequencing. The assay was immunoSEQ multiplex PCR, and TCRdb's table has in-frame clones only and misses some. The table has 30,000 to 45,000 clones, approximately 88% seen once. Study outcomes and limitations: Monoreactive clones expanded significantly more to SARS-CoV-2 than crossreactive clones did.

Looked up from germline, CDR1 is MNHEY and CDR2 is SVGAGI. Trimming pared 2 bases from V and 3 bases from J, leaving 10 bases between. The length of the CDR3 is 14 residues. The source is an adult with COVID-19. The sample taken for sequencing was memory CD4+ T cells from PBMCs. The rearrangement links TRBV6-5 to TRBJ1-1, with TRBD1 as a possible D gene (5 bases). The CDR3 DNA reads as TGTGCCAGCAGTTACCAGGCGGGGGACACTGAAGCTTTCTTT. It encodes CASSYQAGDTEAFF.